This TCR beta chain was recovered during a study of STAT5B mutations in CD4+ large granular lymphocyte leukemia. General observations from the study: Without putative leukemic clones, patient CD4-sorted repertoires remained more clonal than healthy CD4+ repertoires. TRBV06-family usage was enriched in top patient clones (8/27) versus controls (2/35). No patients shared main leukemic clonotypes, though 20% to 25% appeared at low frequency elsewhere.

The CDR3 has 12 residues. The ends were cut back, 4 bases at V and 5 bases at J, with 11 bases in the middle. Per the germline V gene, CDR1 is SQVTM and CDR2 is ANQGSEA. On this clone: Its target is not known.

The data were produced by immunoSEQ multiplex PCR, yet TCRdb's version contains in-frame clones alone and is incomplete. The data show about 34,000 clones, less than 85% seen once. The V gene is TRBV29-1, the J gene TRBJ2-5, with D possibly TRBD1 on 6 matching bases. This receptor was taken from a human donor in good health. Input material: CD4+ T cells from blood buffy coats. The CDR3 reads CSVGQVEETQYF. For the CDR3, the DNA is TGCAGCGTTGGACAGGTAGAGGAGACCCAGTACTTC.